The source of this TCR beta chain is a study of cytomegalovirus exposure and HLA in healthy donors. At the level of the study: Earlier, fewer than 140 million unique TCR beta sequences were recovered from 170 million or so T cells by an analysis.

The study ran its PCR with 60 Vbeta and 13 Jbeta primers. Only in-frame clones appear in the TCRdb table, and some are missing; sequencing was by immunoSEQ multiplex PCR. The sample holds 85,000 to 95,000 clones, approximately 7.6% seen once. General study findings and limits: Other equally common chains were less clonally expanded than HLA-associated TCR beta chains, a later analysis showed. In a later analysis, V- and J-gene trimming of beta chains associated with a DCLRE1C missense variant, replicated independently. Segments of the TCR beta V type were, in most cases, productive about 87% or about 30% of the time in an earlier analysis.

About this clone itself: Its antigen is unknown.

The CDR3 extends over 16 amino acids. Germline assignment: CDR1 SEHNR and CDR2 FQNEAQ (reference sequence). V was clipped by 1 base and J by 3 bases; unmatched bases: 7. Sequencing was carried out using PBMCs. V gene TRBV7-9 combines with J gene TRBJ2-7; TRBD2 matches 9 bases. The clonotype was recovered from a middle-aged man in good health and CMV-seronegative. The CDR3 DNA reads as TGTGCCAGCAGCTTAGGAACAGGACTAGCGTACTACGAGCAGTACTTC. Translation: CASSLGTGLAYYEQYF.